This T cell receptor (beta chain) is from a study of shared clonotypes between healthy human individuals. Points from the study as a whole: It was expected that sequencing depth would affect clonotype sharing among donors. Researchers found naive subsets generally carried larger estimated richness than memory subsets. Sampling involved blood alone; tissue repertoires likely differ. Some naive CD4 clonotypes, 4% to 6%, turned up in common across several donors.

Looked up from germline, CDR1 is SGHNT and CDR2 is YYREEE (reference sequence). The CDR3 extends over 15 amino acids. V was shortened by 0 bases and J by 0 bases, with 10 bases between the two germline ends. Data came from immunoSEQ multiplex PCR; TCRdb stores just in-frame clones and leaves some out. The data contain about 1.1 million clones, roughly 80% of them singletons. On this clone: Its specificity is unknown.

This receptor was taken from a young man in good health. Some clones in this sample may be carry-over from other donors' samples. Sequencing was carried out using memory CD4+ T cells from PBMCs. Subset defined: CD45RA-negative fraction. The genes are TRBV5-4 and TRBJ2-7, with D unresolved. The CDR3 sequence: CASSLGAEYSYEQYF. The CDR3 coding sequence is TGTGCCAGCAGCTTGGGGGCAGAATACTCCTACGAGCAGTACTTC.